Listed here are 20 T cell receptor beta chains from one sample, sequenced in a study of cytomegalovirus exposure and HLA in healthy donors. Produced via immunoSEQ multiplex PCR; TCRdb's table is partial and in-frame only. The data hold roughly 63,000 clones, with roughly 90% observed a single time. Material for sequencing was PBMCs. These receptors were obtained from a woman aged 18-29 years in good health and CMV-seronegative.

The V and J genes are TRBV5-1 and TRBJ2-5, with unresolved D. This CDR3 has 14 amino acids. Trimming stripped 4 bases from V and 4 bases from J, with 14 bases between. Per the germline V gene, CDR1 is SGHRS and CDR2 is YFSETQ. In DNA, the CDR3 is TGCGCCAGCAGCCCGTACTCGTCAGGAGAGACCCAGTACTTC. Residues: CASSPYSSGETQYF. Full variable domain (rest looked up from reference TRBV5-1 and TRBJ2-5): KAGVTQTPRYLIKTRGQQVTLSCSPISGHRSVSWYQQTPGQGLQFLFEYFSETQRNKGNFPGRFSGRQFSNSRSEMNVSTLELGDSALYLCASSPYSSGETQYFGPGTRLLVL.

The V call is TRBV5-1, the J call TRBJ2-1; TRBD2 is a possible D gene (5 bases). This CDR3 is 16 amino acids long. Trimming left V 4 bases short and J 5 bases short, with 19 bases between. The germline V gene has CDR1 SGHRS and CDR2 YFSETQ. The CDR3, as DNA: TGCGCCAGCAGCCCTGATAGGTTTAGCGCCCACAATGAGCAGTTCTTC. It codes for CASSPDRFSAHNEQFF.

The CDR3 sequence: CASSPRGEETQYF. CDR3 in DNA: TGTGCCAGCTCACCACGGGGCGAAGAGACCCAGTACTTC. The chain employs TRBV18 and TRBJ2-5; tentatively, D is TRBD1 (5 bases). V was trimmed by 1 base and J by 3 bases, leaving 6 bases between them. Germline assignment: CDR1 KGHSH and CDR2 LQKENI. This CDR3 contains 13 residues.

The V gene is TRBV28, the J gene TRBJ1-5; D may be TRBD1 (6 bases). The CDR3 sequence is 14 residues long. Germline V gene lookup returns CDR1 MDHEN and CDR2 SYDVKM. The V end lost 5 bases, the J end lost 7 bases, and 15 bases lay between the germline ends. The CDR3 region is CASSQQGQGQPQHF. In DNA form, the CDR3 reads TGTGCCAGCAGTCAACAGGGTCAGGGACAGCCCCAGCATTTT. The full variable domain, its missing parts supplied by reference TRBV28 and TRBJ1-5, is DVKVTQSSRYLVKRTGEKVFLECVQDMDHENMFWYRQDPGLGLRLIYFSYDVKMKEKGDIPEGYSVSREKKERFSLILESASTNQTSMYLCASSQQGQGQPQHFGDGTRLSIL.

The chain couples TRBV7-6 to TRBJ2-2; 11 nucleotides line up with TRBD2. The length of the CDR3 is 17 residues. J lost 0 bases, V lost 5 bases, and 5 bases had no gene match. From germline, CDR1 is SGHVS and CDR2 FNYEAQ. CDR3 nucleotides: TGTGCCAGCAGCCCAACTAGCGGGGGAACGAACACCGGGGAGCTGTTTTTT. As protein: CASSPTSGGTNTGELFF.

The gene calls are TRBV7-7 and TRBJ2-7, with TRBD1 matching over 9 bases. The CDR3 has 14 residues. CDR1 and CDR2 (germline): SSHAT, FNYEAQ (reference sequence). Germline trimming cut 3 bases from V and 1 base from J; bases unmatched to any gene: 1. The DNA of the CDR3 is TGTGCCAGCAGCTTCGGACAGGGGTCCTACGAGCAGTACTTC. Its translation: CASSFGQGSYEQYF.

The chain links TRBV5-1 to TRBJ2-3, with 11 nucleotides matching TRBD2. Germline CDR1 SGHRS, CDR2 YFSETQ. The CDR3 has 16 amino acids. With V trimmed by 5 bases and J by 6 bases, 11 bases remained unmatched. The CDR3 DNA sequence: TGCGCCAGCAGTCCCCTAGCGGGGGGCCATCCGGATACGCAGTATTTT. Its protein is CASSPLAGGHPDTQYF.

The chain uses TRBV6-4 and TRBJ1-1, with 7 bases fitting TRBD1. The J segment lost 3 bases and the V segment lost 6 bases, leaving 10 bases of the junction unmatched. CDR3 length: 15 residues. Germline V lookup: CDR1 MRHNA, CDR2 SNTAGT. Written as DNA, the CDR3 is TGTGCCAGCAGGGGGGGTACAACAGGGGACACTGAAGCTTTCTTT. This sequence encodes CASRGGTTGDTEAFF.

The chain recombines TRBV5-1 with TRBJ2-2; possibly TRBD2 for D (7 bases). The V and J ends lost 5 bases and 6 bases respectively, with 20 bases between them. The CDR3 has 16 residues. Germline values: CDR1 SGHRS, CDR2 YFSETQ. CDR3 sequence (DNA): TGCGCCAGCAGAGGGGGGGCGAGTTTCGTTGCCGGGGAGCTGTTTTTT. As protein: CASRGGASFVAGELFF.

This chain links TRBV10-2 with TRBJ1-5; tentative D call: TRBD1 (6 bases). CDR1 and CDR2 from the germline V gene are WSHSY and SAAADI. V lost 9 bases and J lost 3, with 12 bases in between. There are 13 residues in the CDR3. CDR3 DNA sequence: TGCGCCAGTGAAGACAGGCTCAATCAGCCCCAGCATTTT. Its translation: CASEDRLNQPQHF.

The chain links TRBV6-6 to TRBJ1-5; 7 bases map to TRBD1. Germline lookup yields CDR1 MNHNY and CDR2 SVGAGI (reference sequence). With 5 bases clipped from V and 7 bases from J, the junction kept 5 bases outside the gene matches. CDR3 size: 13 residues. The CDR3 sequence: CASSDRVGQPQHF. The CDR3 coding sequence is TGTGCCAGCAGTGACAGGGTCGGCCAGCCCCAGCATTTT.

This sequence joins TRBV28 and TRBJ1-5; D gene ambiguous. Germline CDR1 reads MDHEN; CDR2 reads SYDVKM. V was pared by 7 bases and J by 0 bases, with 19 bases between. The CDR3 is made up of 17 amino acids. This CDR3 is CASTISRVGSSNQPQHF. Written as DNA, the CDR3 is TGTGCCAGCACCATATCTCGAGTAGGGAGTAGCAATCAGCCCCAGCATTTT.

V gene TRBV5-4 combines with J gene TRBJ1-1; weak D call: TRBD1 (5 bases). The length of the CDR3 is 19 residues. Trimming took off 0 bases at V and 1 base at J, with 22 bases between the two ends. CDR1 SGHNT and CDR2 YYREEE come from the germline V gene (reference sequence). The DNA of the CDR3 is TGTGCCAGCAGCTTGGAAGGGGCAGGCTTACCGGTTAGGAACACTGAAGCTTTCTTT. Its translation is CASSLEGAGLPVRNTEAFF.

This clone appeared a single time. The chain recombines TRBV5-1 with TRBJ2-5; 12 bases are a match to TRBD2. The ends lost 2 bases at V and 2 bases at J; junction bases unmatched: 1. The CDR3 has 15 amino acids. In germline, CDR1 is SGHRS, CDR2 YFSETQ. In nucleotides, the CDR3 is TGCGCCAGCAGCTTCGGACTAGCGGGGCAAGAGACCCAGTACTTC. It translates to CASSFGLAGQETQYF.

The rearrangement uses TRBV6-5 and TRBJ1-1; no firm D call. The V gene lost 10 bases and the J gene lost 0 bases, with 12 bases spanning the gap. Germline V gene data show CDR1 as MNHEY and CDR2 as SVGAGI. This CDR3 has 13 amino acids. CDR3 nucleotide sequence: TGTGCCACTCACGGAGGGATGAACACTGAAGCTTTCTTT. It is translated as CATHGGMNTEAFF.

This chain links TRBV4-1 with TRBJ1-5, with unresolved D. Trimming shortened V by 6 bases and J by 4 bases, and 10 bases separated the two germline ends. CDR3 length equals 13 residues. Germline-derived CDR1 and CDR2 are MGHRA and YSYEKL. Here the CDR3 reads CASSRGQNQPQHF. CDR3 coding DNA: TGCGCCAGCAGTCGAGGGCAGAATCAGCCCCAGCATTTT.

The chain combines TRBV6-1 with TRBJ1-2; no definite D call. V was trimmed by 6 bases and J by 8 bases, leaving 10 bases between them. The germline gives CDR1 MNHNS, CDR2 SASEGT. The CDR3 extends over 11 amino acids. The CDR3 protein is CASSDQRGYTF. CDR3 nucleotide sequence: TGTGCCAGCAGCGATCAGAGGGGCTACACCTTC.

CDR3 DNA sequence: TGTGCCAGCAGTGAGGCGGGGGGGCCGATGGGAGAGACCCAGTACTTC. Translating gives CASSEAGGPMGETQYF. This chain joins TRBV2 and TRBJ2-5; 9 bases line up with TRBD2. The CDR3 is made up of 16 amino acids. Per the germline V gene, CDR1 is SNHLY and CDR2 is FYNNEI. Trimming at V came to 3 bases and at J to 4 bases, leaving 9 bases not matched to a gene.

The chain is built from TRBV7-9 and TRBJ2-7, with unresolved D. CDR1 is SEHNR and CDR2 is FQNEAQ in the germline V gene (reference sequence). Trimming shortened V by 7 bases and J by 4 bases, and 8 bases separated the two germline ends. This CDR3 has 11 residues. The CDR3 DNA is TGTGCCAGCATTACCGGGTACGAGCAGTACTTC. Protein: CASITGYEQYF.

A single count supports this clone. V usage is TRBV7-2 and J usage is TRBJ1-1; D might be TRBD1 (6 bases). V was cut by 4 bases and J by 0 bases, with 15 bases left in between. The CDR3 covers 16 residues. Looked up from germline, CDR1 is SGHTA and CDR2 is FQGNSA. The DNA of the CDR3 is TGTGCCAGCAGCTCGGGGGGCAGGGGCATGAACACTGAAGCTTTCTTT. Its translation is CASSSGGRGMNTEAFF.